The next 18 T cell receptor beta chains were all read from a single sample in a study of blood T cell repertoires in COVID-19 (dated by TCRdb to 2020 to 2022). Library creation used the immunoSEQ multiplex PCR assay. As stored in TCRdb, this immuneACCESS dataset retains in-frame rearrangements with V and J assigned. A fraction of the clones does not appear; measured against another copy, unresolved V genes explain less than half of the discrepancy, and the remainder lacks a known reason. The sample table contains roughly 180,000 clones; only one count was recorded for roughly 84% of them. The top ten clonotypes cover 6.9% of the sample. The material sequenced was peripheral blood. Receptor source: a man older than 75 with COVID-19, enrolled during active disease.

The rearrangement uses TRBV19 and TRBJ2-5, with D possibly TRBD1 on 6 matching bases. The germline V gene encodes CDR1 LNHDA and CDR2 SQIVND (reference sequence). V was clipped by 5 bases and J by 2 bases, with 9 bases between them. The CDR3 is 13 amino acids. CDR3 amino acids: CASSPTGQETQYF. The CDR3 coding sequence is TGTGCCAGTAGTCCAACAGGGCAAGAGACCCAGTACTTC.

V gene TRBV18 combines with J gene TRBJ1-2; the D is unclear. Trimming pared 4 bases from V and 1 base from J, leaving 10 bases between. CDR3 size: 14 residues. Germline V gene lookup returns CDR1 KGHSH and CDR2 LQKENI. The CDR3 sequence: CASSRMADNYGYTF. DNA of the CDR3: TGTGCCAGCTCACGGATGGCGGATAACTATGGCTACACCTTC. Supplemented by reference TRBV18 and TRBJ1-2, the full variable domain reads NAGVMQNPRHLVRRRGQEARLRCSPMKGHSHVYWYRQLPEEGLKFMVYLQKENIIDESGMPKERFSAEFPKEGPSILRIQQVVRGDSAAYFCASSRMADNYGYTFGSGTRLTVV.

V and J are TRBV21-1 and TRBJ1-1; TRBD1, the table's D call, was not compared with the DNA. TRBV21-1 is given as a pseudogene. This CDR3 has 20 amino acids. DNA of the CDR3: TGTGCCAGCAGCAAAGGATTCAGGAGAGGCAGGGGGAGAACGGGTACTGAAGCTTTCTTT. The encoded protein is CASSKGFRRGRGRTGTEAFF.

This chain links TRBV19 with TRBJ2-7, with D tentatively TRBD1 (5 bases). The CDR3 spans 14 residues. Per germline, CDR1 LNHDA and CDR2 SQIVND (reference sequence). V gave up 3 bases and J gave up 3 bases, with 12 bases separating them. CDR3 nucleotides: TGTGCCAGTAGTATCTCCAGGGAATACTACGAGCAGTACTTC. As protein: CASSISREYYEQYF.

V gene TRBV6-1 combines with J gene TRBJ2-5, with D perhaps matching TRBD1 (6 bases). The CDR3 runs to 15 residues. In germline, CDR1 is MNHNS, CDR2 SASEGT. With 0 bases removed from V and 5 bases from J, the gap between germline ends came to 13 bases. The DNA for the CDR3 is TGTGCCAGCAGTGAAGCTCTACAGGGATCTGAGACCCAGTACTTC. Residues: CASSEALQGSETQYF.

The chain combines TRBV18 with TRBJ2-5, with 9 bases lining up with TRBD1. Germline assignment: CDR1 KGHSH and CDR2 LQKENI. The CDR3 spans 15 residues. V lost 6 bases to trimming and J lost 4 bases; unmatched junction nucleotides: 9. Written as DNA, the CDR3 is TGTGCCAGCTCGGCCGGGACAGGGAGCCGAGAGACCCAGTACTTC. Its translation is CASSAGTGSRETQYF. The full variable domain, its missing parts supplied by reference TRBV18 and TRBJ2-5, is NAGVMQNPRHLVRRRGQEARLRCSPMKGHSHVYWYRQLPEEGLKFMVYLQKENIIDESGMPKERFSAEFPKEGPSILRIQQVVRGDSAAYFCASSAGTGSRETQYFGPGTRLLVL.

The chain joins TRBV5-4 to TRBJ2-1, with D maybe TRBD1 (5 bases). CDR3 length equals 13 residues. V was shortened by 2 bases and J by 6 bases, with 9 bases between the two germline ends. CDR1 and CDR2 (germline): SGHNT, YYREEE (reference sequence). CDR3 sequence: CASSFPRGNEQFF. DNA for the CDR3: TGTGCCAGCAGCTTCCCTAGGGGCAATGAGCAGTTCTTC.

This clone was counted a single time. DNA for the CDR3: TGTGCCAGCAGCCAAGTAGACAGCCGCTACACCTTC. This sequence encodes CASSQVDSRYTF. The chain combines TRBV3-1 (or the pseudogene TRBV3-2) with TRBJ1-2, with a possible D match to TRBD1 (5 bases). CDR3 length equals 12 residues. Looked up from germline, CDR1 is LGHDT and CDR2 is YNNKEL (reference sequence). V was shortened by 1 base and J by 9 bases, with 9 bases between the two germline ends.

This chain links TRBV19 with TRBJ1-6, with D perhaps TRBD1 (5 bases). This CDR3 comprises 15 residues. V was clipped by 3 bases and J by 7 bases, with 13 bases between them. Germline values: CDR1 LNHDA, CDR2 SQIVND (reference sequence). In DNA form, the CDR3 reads TGTGCCAGTAGTATTATTGACAGCTCAAATTCACCCCTCCACTTT. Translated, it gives CASSIIDSSNSPLHF.

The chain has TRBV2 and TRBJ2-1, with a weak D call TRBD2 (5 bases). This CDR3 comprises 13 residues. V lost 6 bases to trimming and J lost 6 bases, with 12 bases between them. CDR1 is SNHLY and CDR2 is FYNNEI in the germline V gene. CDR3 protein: CASSSYGVNEQFF. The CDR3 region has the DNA TGTGCCAGCAGCTCTTACGGGGTCAATGAGCAGTTCTTC. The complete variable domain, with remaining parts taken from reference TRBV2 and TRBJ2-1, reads EPEVTQTPSHQVTQMGQEVILRCVPISNHLYFYWYRQILGQKVEFLVSFYNNEISEKSEIFDDQFSVERPDGSNFTLKIRSTKLEDSAMYFCASSSYGVNEQFFGPGTRLTVL.

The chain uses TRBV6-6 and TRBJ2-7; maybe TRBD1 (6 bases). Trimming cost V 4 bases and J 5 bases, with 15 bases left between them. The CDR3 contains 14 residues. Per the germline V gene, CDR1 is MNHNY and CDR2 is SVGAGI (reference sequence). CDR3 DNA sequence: TGTGCCAGCAGTTCAAGGGGGACGGCCAACGAGCAGTACTTC. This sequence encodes CASSSRGTANEQYF.

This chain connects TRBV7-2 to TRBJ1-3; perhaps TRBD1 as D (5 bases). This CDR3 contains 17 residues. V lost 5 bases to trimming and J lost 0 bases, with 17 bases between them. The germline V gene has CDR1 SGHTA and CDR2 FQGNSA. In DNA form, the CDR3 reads TGTGCCAGCAGCCCCTTAGACAGTTTTTCCTCTGGAAACACCATATATTTT. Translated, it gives CASSPLDSFSSGNTIYF.

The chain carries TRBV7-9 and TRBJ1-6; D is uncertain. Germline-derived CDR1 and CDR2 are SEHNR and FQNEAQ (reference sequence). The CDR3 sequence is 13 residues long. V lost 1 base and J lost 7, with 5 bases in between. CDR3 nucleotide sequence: TGTGCCAGCAGCTTAGGACTGAATTCACCCCTCCACTTT. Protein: CASSLGLNSPLHF.

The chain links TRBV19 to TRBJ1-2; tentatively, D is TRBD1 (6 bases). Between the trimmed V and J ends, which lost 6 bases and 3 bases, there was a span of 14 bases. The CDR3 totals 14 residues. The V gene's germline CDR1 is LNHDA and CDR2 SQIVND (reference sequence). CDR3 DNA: TGTGCCAGTAGGCTACAGGGAATGGACTATGGCTACACCTTC. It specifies CASRLQGMDYGYTF.

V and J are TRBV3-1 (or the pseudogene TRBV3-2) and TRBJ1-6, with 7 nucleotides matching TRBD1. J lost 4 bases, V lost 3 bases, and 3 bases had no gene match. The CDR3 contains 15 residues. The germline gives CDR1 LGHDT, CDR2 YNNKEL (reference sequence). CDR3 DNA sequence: TGTGCCAGCAGCCATCGACAGGGTTATAATTCACCCCTCCACTTT. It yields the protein CASSHRQGYNSPLHF.

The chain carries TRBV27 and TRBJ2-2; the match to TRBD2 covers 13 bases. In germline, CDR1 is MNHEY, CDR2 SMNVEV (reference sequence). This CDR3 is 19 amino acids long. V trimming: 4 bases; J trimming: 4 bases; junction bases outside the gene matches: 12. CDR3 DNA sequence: TGTGCCAGCAGTTCGAAAAGCCTCACTAGCGGGGGGGCCACCGGGGAGCTGTTTTTT. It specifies CASSSKSLTSGGATGELFF.

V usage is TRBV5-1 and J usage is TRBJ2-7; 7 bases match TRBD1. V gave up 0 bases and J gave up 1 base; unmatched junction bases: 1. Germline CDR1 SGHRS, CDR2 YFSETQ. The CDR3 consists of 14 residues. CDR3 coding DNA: TGCGCCAGCAGCTTGGGGGACAGATCCTACGAGCAGTACTTC. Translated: CASSLGDRSYEQYF.

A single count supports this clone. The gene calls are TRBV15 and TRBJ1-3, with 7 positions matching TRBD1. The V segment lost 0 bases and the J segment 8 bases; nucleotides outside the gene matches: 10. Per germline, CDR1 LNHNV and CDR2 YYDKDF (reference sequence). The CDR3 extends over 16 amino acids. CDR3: CATSREGLGQPDTIYF. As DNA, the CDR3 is TGTGCCACCAGCAGAGAGGGGCTGGGACAGCCCGACACCATATATTTT.